This T cell receptor (beta chain) was found in a study of blood T cell repertoires in COVID-19. About the research overall: The United States, Italy and Spain were the sources of the acute and convalescent COVID-19 samples. T cells, B-cell-depleted T cells, or PBMCs supplied cDNA or gDNA.

Original data processing: By means of reference gene primer amplification, nucleated cell counts were estimated. Sequencing was performed with immunoSEQ multiplex PCR; in TCRdb, only in-frame clones are kept and a portion is missing. The DNA was the basis for D and trimming; V, J and clone size are from that table. The data contain 150,000 to 200,000 clones, 86% of them singletons. Trimming removed 6 bases at V and 0 bases at J, with 14 bases between. Germline-derived CDR1 and CDR2 are MDHEN and SYDVKM. The CDR3 covers 16 residues. The chain combines TRBV28 with TRBJ1-4; D is undetermined. The material sequenced was peripheral blood. The TCR originated in a man in his fifties with active or convalescent COVID-19. CDR3 DNA: TGTGCCAGCAGCACCGAAGCTTTGGCAACTAATGAAAAACTGTTTTTT. It translates to CASSTEALATNEKLFF.